These 28 T cell receptor beta chains were all obtained from the same sample, sequenced in a study of shared clonotypes between healthy human individuals (dated by TCRdb to the early 2020s). Preparation of the library involved the immunoSEQ multiplex PCR assay. The source is immuneACCESS, and TCRdb retained only in-frame sequences with V and J called. Part of the clones is not carried over; for the studies checked, unresolved V genes explain less than half of this, and the remainder is unexplained. The table for this sample lists a few million clones; around 95% of them were counted only once. The top ten clones comprise 0.13% of the sample. Sequenced: naive CD4+ T cells sorted from blood. The label giving this sample's cell subset or site can be read as: CD45RA+ positively selected. These receptors originate from a man younger than 30 in good health.

The CDR3 DNA sequence: TGTGCCAGCAGCCAAGATCTGACTAGCGGGGTTAAGGACAATGAGCAGTTCTTC. Amino acid sequence: CASSQDLTSGVKDNEQFF. The rearrangement joins TRBV4-2 to TRBJ2-1, with 11 bases fitting TRBD2. J gave up 5 bases and V 0 bases, and 9 bases lay outside the gene matches. The length of the CDR3 is 18 residues. Germline loops: CDR1 LGHNA, CDR2 YNFKEQ.

The rearrangement links TRBV6-5 to TRBJ1-6, with a possible D match to TRBD1 (6 bases). The V and J ends lost 6 bases and 5 bases respectively, with 14 bases between them. CDR3 length: 15 residues. Per the germline V gene, CDR1 is MNHEY and CDR2 is SVGAGI. For the CDR3, the DNA is TGTGCCAGCAGACCATCGACAGGAAATAATTCACCCCTCCACTTT. Amino acid sequence: CASRPSTGNNSPLHF.

This rearrangement joins TRBV28 to TRBJ2-7; 9 bases align to TRBD1. This CDR3 has 15 residues. Germline V gene sequence: CDR1 MDHEN, CDR2 SYDVKM. With 2 bases clipped from V and 4 bases from J, the junction kept 6 bases outside the gene matches. Written as DNA, the CDR3 is TGTGCCAGCAGTTTAGGGGGGACAGGGAGGTACGAGCAGTACTTC. Translating it yields CASSLGGTGRYEQYF.

The CDR3 spells CASSLESGNTGELFF. The CDR3 coding sequence is TGCGCCAGCAGCTTGGAAAGCGGGAACACCGGGGAGCTGTTTTTT. This sequence joins TRBV5-1 and TRBJ2-2, with a tentative D call TRBD2 (5 bases). The CDR3 loop spans 15 amino acids. The V end was cut by 0 bases, the J end by 1 base, with 7 bases between. Germline CDR1 SGHRS, CDR2 YFSETQ.

The gene calls are TRBV10-3 and TRBJ2-5; the D gene could be TRBD1 or TRBD2 (5 bases each). Germline V gene lookup returns CDR1 ENHRY and CDR2 SYGVKD. CDR3 length: 12 residues. V lost 0 bases and J 10 bases, leaving 9 bases between the germline ends. CDR3 nucleotide sequence: TGTGCCATCAGTGAGTCTCCGGGGCTCCAGTACTTC. This encodes CAISESPGLQYF.

The chain carries TRBV21-1 and TRBJ2-7. TRBV21-1 is given as a pseudogene. CDR3 length: 14 amino acids. The CDR3 nucleotides are TGTGCCAGCAGCAAAGAGGCGAAACCCTACGAGCAGTACTTC. Its protein product is CASSKEAKPYEQYF.

The chain recombines TRBV7-2 with TRBJ2-7; D gene uncertain. With 3 bases removed from V and 6 bases from J, the gap between germline ends came to 12 bases. The germline V gene has CDR1 SGHTA and CDR2 FQGNSA. There are 13 residues in the CDR3. CDR3 sequence (DNA): TGTGCCAGCAGCTTCTGGGTATTCGGCGAGCAGTACTTC. Encoded protein: CASSFWVFGEQYF.

Of note for this clone: The sample holds other DNA sequences that translate to the same CDR3. The chain couples TRBV5-1 to TRBJ2-1; 9 nucleotides match TRBD2. V shed 0 bases and J 1 base; nucleotides not matched to a gene: 5. The CDR3 consists of 17 residues. Germline lookup yields CDR1 SGHRS and CDR2 YFSETQ. CDR3 amino acids: CASSLGLAGLSYNEQFF. As DNA, the CDR3 is TGCGCCAGCAGCTTGGGGCTAGCGGGATTGTCCTACAATGAGCAGTTCTTC.

Note on this clone: Other DNA sequences in this specimen translate into the identical CDR3. The V and J genes are TRBV5-1 and TRBJ1-6; D possibly corresponds to TRBD1 (5 bases). Germline CDR1 and CDR2: SGHRS and YFSETQ. This CDR3 comprises 14 residues. The V and J ends lost 0 bases and 7 bases respectively, with 8 bases between them. CDR3 region: CASSLGQLNSPLHF. CDR3 coding DNA: TGCGCCAGCAGCTTGGGACAGTTAAATTCACCCCTCCACTTT.

As regards this clone: Other nucleotide sequences from this sample produce the same CDR3. The chain links TRBV5-5 to TRBJ2-7; 8 nucleotides match TRBD1. Germline trimming cut 4 bases from V and 4 bases from J; bases unmatched to any gene: 1. There are 12 residues in the CDR3. Germline CDR1 is SGHKS and CDR2 is YYEKEE (reference sequence). The CDR3 reads CASSRQGYEQYF. DNA for the CDR3: TGTGCCAGCAGCAGACAGGGGTACGAGCAGTACTTC. Using reference TRBV5-5 and TRBJ2-7 for the parts outside the CDR3, the full variable domain is DAGVTQSPTHLIKTRGQQVTLRCSPISGHKSVSWYQQVLGQGPQFIFQYYEKEERGRGNFPDRFSARQFPNYSSELNVNALLLGDSALYLCASSRQGYEQYFGPGTRLTVT.

The chain combines TRBV6-1 with TRBJ2-5, with D perhaps given as TRBD1 or TRBD2 (5 bases each). The CDR3 length is 13 residues. CDR1 is MNHNS and CDR2 is SASEGT in the germline V gene. Trimming shortened V by 4 bases and J by 5 bases, and 11 bases separated the two germline ends. The CDR3 DNA is TGTGCCAGCAGTGGGGGGTATAGGGAGACCCAGTACTTC. It is translated as CASSGGYRETQYF.

This clone was recorded once. The chain is built from TRBV6-1 and TRBJ2-1; D is uncertain. The CDR3 is 15 residues long. V lost 6 bases and J lost 0, with 12 bases in between. Per the germline V gene, CDR1 is MNHNS and CDR2 is SASEGT. CDR3 loop: CASRSTVSSYNEQFF. The CDR3 DNA reads TGTGCCAGCAGATCGACCGTTAGCTCCTACAATGAGCAGTTCTTC.

J is TRBJ1-5 and V is TRBV30, with a tentative D call TRBD1 (6 bases). The CDR3 sequence is 14 residues long. Trimming shortened V by 8 bases and J by 3 bases, and 17 bases separated the two germline ends. The V gene's germline CDR1 is GTSNPN and CDR2 SVGIG (reference sequence). The CDR3: CAMDRATTNQPQHF. The CDR3 coding sequence is TGTGCCATGGACAGAGCAACAACCAATCAGCCCCAGCATTTT.

The chain combines TRBV10-3 with TRBJ2-3, with D possibly TRBD1 on 6 matching bases. CDR1 and CDR2 from the germline V gene are ENHRY and SYGVKD. Trimming left V 10 bases short and J 1 base short, with 18 bases between. There are 15 residues in the CDR3. As DNA, the CDR3 is TGTGCCACAGCCCCAGGGGCGCTCGGCACAGATACGCAGTATTTT. Its protein product is CATAPGALGTDTQYF.

The V and J genes are TRBV7-9 and TRBJ2-7; 9 bases agree with TRBD2. After removal of 3 bases from V and 0 bases from J, the junction contained 3 bases not matched to a gene. The germline gives CDR1 SEHNR, CDR2 FQNEAQ (reference sequence). The CDR3 sequence is 15 residues long. CDR3 sequence (DNA): TGTGCCAGCAGCTTTCTAGCGGGGAGCTCCTACGAGCAGTACTTC. It codes for CASSFLAGSSYEQYF.

V and J are TRBV14 and TRBJ1-2; maybe TRBD1 (6 bases). The CDR3 is 14 amino acids. Trimming shortened V by 4 bases and J by 4 bases, and 13 bases separated the two germline ends. Germline CDR1 reads SGHDN; CDR2 reads FVKESK. CDR3 in DNA: TGTGCCAGCAGCCCCTTAGGGGGGGCCTATGGCTACACCTTC. The encoded protein is CASSPLGGAYGYTF. Full variable domain (outside the CDR3, taken from reference TRBV14 and TRBJ1-2): EAGVTQFPSHSVIEKGQTVTLRCDPISGHDNLYWYRRVMGKEIKFLLHFVKESKQDESGMPNNRFLAERTGGTYSTLKVQPAELEDSGVYFCASSPLGGAYGYTFGSGTRLTVV.

The chain uses TRBV5-1 and TRBJ1-6; 7 nucleotides align to TRBD1. The CDR3 extends over 15 amino acids. Germline trimming cut 0 bases from V and 3 bases from J; bases unmatched to any gene: 0. Germline CDR1 SGHRS, CDR2 YFSETQ. The CDR3 coding sequence is TGCGCCAGCAGCTTGGCAGGGGGCTATAATTCACCCCTCCACTTT. This codes for CASSLAGGYNSPLHF.

The chain joins TRBV5-1 to TRBJ2-3; 7 bases align to TRBD1. J lost 4 bases, V lost 0 bases, and 5 bases had no gene match. The CDR3 runs 15 residues. Germline CDR1 reads SGHRS; CDR2 reads YFSETQ. In DNA, the CDR3 is TGCGCCAGCAGCTTGGTGGGGACAGCTGCAGATACGCAGTATTTT. It is translated as CASSLVGTAADTQYF.

The gene calls are TRBV19 and TRBJ1-5, with no clear D. The CDR3 runs to 18 residues. The V end was cut by 7 bases, the J end by 2 bases, with 24 bases between. Germline V gene sequence: CDR1 LNHDA, CDR2 SQIVND (reference sequence). Written as DNA, the CDR3 is TGTGCCAGTAATGCGCAGGTCACGCATACATTAGGCAATCAGCCCCAGCATTTT. Translated, it gives CASNAQVTHTLGNQPQHF.

The chain carries TRBV30 and TRBJ2-5; D is tentatively TRBD1 or TRBD2 (5 bases each). Germline CDR1 reads GTSNPN; CDR2 reads SVGIG (reference sequence). V was trimmed by 3 bases and J by 4 bases, leaving 21 bases between them. The CDR3 sequence is 16 residues long. This chain's CDR3 is CAWSVYTGRLIETQYF. As DNA, the CDR3 is TGTGCCTGGAGCGTCTACACGGGGCGGCTAATAGAGACCCAGTACTTC.

With regard to this clone: The same CDR3 can be traced to other DNA sequences in this sample. This chain uses TRBV28 with TRBJ2-1; TRBD2 is a possible D gene (5 bases). This CDR3 contains 13 residues. The V gene's germline CDR1 is MDHEN and CDR2 SYDVKM. Trimming took 3 bases from V and 6 from J, leaving 9 bases between them. CDR3 sequence reads: CASSFRTPNEQFF. CDR3 nucleotides: TGTGCCAGCAGTTTTCGGACTCCCAATGAGCAGTTCTTC.

The chain is built from TRBV7-9 and TRBJ2-7, with 8 nucleotides matching TRBD1. This CDR3 region has 16 residues. Losses at the gene ends were 6 bases for V and 0 bases for J; bases not matched to a gene: 10. Germline assignment: CDR1 SEHNR and CDR2 FQNEAQ (reference sequence). The CDR3 coding sequence is TGTGCCAGCAGACCGGGGACAGGCGATAGCTCCTACGAGCAGTACTTC. Amino acids: CASRPGTGDSSYEQYF.

The chain joins TRBV18 to TRBJ1-4, with D possibly being TRBD1 (6 bases). Germline CDR1 is KGHSH and CDR2 is LQKENI. With 2 bases removed from V and 5 bases from J, the gap between germline ends came to 21 bases. The CDR3 is made up of 18 amino acids. Here the CDR3 DNA reads TGTGCCAGCTCACCAGGGATACAGGGCGGCAAAGAAAATGAAAAACTGTTTTTT. It translates to CASSPGIQGGKENEKLFF.

The chain recombines TRBV18 with TRBJ1-1, with D maybe TRBD1 (5 bases). Looked up from germline, CDR1 is KGHSH and CDR2 is LQKENI. This CDR3 comprises 14 residues. With 0 bases removed from V and 11 bases from J, the gap between germline ends came to 16 bases. The CDR3 DNA reads TGTGCCAGCTCACCACCCTCGGAGGGGACTAAGGCTTTCTTT. It encodes CASSPPSEGTKAFF. Combining the CDR3 with reference TRBV18 and TRBJ1-1 gives the whole variable domain NAGVMQNPRHLVRRRGQEARLRCSPMKGHSHVYWYRQLPEEGLKFMVYLQKENIIDESGMPKERFSAEFPKEGPSILRIQQVVRGDSAAYFCASSPPSEGTKAFFGQGTRLTVV.

The count of this clone is one. This chain links TRBV2 with TRBJ1-4; TRBD1 aligns across 7 bases. Germline values: CDR1 SNHLY, CDR2 FYNNEI. The CDR3 runs to 13 residues. The CDR3: CATAGGTNEKLFF. The CDR3 DNA reads as TGTGCGACGGCAGGGGGTACTAATGAAAAACTGTTTTTT.

In regard to this clone: Other DNA sequences in this sample translate to the same CDR3. V and J are TRBV7-8 and TRBJ2-7, with 7 nucleotides matching TRBD1. The CDR3 consists of 15 residues. V was clipped by 3 bases and J by 3 bases; unmatched bases: 8. Germline V lookup: CDR1 SGHVS, CDR2 FQNEAQ. In DNA, the CDR3 is TGTGCCAGCAGCTTGATAGGGACAGTGGACTACGAGCAGTACTTC. Residues: CASSLIGTVDYEQYF.

The chain recombines TRBV5-1 with TRBJ2-5; D is unresolved. This CDR3 has 16 residues. Germline assignment: CDR1 SGHRS and CDR2 YFSETQ. Trimming shortened V by 0 bases and J by 3 bases, and 15 bases separated the two germline ends. This CDR3 reads CASSLAPTVGKETQYF. The CDR3 DNA sequence: TGCGCCAGCAGCTTGGCCCCCACGGTGGGGAAAGAGACCCAGTACTTC.

J is TRBJ1-1 and V is TRBV7-9; tentatively, D is TRBD1 (5 bases). The CDR3 sequence is 15 residues long. Germline V lookup: CDR1 SEHNR, CDR2 FQNEAQ (reference sequence). Trimming took off 5 bases at V and 1 base at J, with 14 bases between the two ends. This CDR3 is CASSLSQVPNTEAFF. CDR3 coding DNA: TGTGCCAGCAGCCTCTCACAGGTCCCGAACACTGAAGCTTTCTTT.